This entry describes one T cell receptor (beta chain). The data stem from a study of shared clonotypes between healthy human individuals. The germline V gene has CDR1 KGHSH and CDR2 LQKENI. The ends lost 3 bases at V and 2 bases at J; junction bases unmatched: 5. The length of the CDR3 is 16 residues. This table comes from immunoSEQ multiplex PCR, and its TCRdb copy is limited to in-frame clones, with some not included. The sample carries about 2.5 million clones, around 92% recorded once. The rearrangement joins TRBV18 to TRBJ2-3, with 10 bases lining up with TRBD2. This TCR came from a man between 18 and 35 years old in good health. Some clones in this sample may be carry-over from other donors' samples. Sequencing input: naive CD4+ T cells from PBMCs. The subset here: CD45RA+ positively selected. The DNA of the CDR3 is TGTGCCAGCTCACCCGGGACTAGCGTTGCCACAGATACGCAGTATTTT. Translation gives CASSPGTSVATDTQYF.